Each of the 21 T cell receptor beta chains below was sequenced from the same sample in a study of early T cells in non-severe SARS-CoV-2 infection. TCRdb processed the 5' RACE reads anew with MiXCR; each CDR3 protein has one entry. The sample carries around 60,000 distinct CDR3 sequences, 20% recorded once. Specimen: whole blood, collected at baseline. The source is an adult who was a healthcare worker with PCR-confirmed SARS-CoV-2 infection or an uninfected control (not recorded which).

This clonotype appeared a few times. The chain uses TRBV3-1 and TRBJ1-5, with D hard to call. Germline assignment: CDR1 LGHDT and CDR2 YNNKEL (reference sequence). Trimming took off 2 bases at V and 2 bases at J, with 7 bases between the two ends. This CDR3 spans 14 amino acids. This chain's CDR3 is CASSQNSGNQPQHF. The CDR3 DNA sequence: TGTGCCAGCAGCCAAAATTCGGGCAATCAGCCCCAGCATTTT.

This clonotype showed up just a few times. The chain uses TRBV2 and TRBJ2-7; D tentatively fits TRBD1 or TRBD2 (5 bases each). Germline V lookup: CDR1 SNHLY, CDR2 FYNNEI. The CDR3 runs 13 residues. V was trimmed by 2 bases and J by 9 bases, leaving 14 bases between them. DNA for the CDR3: TGTGCCAGCAGTGAAAGCTGGGGGACGGGGCAGTACTTC. It translates to CASSESWGTGQYF. Full variable domain (missing parts from reference TRBV2 and TRBJ2-7): EPEVTQTPSHQVTQMGQEVILRCVPISNHLYFYWYRQILGQKVEFLVSFYNNEISEKSEIFDDQFSVERPDGSNFTLKIRSTKLEDSAMYFCASSESWGTGQYFGPGTRLTVT.

This clonotype was counted between two and nine times. The rearrangement uses TRBV7-8 and TRBJ1-1; D is perhaps TRBD1 (5 bases). V lost 4 bases, J lost 10 bases, and 16 bases lay in between. CDR3 length: 13 amino acids. Germline lookup yields CDR1 SGHVS and CDR2 FQNEAQ. CDR3: CASSSIRQRGAFF. CDR3 bases: TGTGCCAGCAGCTCAATTCGACAGAGAGGAGCTTTCTTT.

The rearrangement links TRBV5-6 to TRBJ2-2; D is possibly TRBD1 or TRBD2 (5 bases each). This CDR3 spans 15 amino acids. The ends were cut back, 3 bases at V and 6 bases at J, with 15 bases in the middle. Looked up from germline, CDR1 is SGHDT and CDR2 is YYEEEE. The CDR3 spells CASSWRKRGPGELFF. In DNA, the CDR3 is TGTGCCAGCAGCTGGAGGAAAAGGGGTCCCGGGGAGCTGTTTTTT.

The chain is built from TRBV5-4 and TRBJ1-2; D might be TRBD1 (6 bases). Germline CDR1 is SGHNT and CDR2 is YYREEE (reference sequence). There are 13 residues in the CDR3. V lost 1 base and J lost 7, with 11 bases in between. CDR3 loop: CASSLYRVGGYTF. The DNA of the CDR3 is TGTGCCAGCAGCTTGTACAGGGTAGGTGGCTACACCTTC.

This clonotype appeared a few times. V usage is TRBV4-1 and J usage is TRBJ1-6; D gene uncertain. This CDR3 spans 13 amino acids. Trimming cost V 4 bases and J 7 bases, with 8 bases left between them. In germline, CDR1 is MGHRA, CDR2 YSYEKL. CDR3 DNA sequence: TGCGCCAGCAGCCGGATTGTGAATTCACCCCTCCACTTT. Its translation: CASSRIVNSPLHF.

This clonotype was counted many times. The rearrangement uses TRBV7-8 and TRBJ2-1; no firm D call. The CDR3 is made up of 12 amino acids. The germline CDR1 and CDR2 sequences are SGHVS and FQNEAQ. V was cut by 2 bases and J by 9 bases, with 8 bases left in between. The CDR3 coding sequence is TGTGCCAGCAGCTTAAGGAGTGTTGAGCAGTTCTTC. Its translation: CASSLRSVEQFF.

This sequence joins TRBV18 and TRBJ1-1, with D hard to call. This CDR3 region has 13 residues. Per germline, CDR1 KGHSH and CDR2 LQKENI. V was cut by 8 bases and J by 0 bases, with 10 bases left in between. The CDR3 DNA reads TGTGCCAGCCTACAGAACATGAACACTGAAGCTTTCTTT. This codes for CASLQNMNTEAFF.

In its sample, this clonotype was seen a few times. CDR3 sequence reads: CASSKHGTNANTGELFF. Here the CDR3 DNA reads TGTGCCAGTAGTAAACACGGAACAAATGCGAACACCGGGGAGCTGTTTTTT. The chain uses TRBV19 and TRBJ2-2; D uncertain. CDR3 size: 17 residues. Trimming removed 4 bases at V and 0 bases at J, with 15 bases between. Germline CDR1 reads LNHDA; CDR2 reads SQIVND (reference sequence).

The gene calls are TRBV5-1 and TRBJ2-5, with 8 nucleotides matching TRBD2. Germline assignment: CDR1 SGHRS and CDR2 YFSETQ. This CDR3 has 16 residues. With 1 base clipped from V and 2 bases from J, the junction kept 7 bases outside the gene matches. The CDR3 DNA sequence: TGCGCCAGCAGCTTGACAAGCGGGGGCCTACAAGAGACCCAGTACTTC. This sequence encodes CASSLTSGGLQETQYF.

The V and J genes are TRBV18 and TRBJ1-3; unclear D gene. V was cut by 6 bases and J by 2 bases, with 17 bases left in between. There are 16 residues in the CDR3. Germline CDR1 reads KGHSH; CDR2 reads LQKENI. Here the CDR3 reads CASSPVEGLAGNTIYF. The CDR3 nucleotides are TGTGCCAGCTCCCCCGTCGAAGGGTTGGCTGGAAACACCATATATTTT.

The chain carries TRBV7-2 and TRBJ1-5; weak D call: TRBD1 (6 bases). Germline V lookup: CDR1 SGHTA, CDR2 FQGNSA. V lost 5 bases to trimming and J lost 7 bases, with 12 bases between them. There are 13 residues in the CDR3. The CDR3 loop reads CASSNRQAQPQHF. CDR3 DNA sequence: TGTGCCAGCAGCAACAGACAGGCCCAGCCCCAGCATTTT. Based on the CDR3 plus reference TRBV7-2 and TRBJ1-5, the full variable domain is GAGVSQSPSNKVTEKGKDVELRCDPISGHTALYWYRQSLGQGLEFLIYFQGNSAPDKSGLPSDRFSAERTGGSVSTLTIQRTQQEDSAVYLCASSNRQAQPQHFGDGTRLSIL.

Only a few counts were recorded for this clonotype. V is TRBV7-2 and J is TRBJ2-5; 10 bases match TRBD1. The CDR3 is 14 residues long. V trimming: 4 bases; J trimming: 4 bases; junction bases outside the gene matches: 3. The germline CDR1 and CDR2 sequences are SGHTA and FQGNSA. As DNA, the CDR3 is TGTGCCAGCAGCTGGGACAGGGGAGGAGAGACCCAGTACTTC. Its protein is CASSWDRGGETQYF.

In this sample, this clonotype turned up many times. V gene TRBV7-8 combines with J gene TRBJ1-2, with 10 bases identical to TRBD1. The ends lost 5 bases at V and 4 bases at J; junction bases unmatched: 13. CDR3 length: 17 amino acids. Germline-derived CDR1 and CDR2 are SGHVS and FQNEAQ. CDR3 DNA: TGTGCCAGCAGCCCGGAGGGGGACAGGGGACGCGGCTATGGCTACACCTTC. Amino acid sequence: CASSPEGDRGRGYGYTF.

The rearrangement uses TRBV5-1 and TRBJ2-1, with 11 bases lining up with TRBD2. CDR3 length: 16 residues. V trimming: 0 bases; J trimming: 4 bases; junction bases outside the gene matches: 3. Germline lookup yields CDR1 SGHRS and CDR2 YFSETQ. The CDR3 DNA is TGCGCCAGCAGCTTGGCTAGCGGGGGGACGTACAATGAGCAGTTCTTC. This translates into CASSLASGGTYNEQFF.

This chain connects TRBV30 to TRBJ1-2; D remains unclear. CDR1 is GTSNPN and CDR2 is SVGIG in the germline V gene (reference sequence). V lost 0 bases to trimming and J lost 2 bases, with 7 bases between them. The length of the CDR3 is 13 residues. The DNA of the CDR3 is TGTGCCTGGAGTGTAAGTCGGAACTATGGCTACACCTTC. Amino acids: CAWSVSRNYGYTF.

The gene calls are TRBV4-1 and TRBJ2-7; 8 bases align to TRBD2. This CDR3 has 14 amino acids. Germline assignment: CDR1 MGHRA and CDR2 YSYEKL. V shed 1 base, J shed 4 bases, and the junction held 3 bases outside the gene matches. The CDR3 DNA sequence: TGCGCCAGCAGCCAAGCGAGCGGGGGATACGAGCAGTACTTC. This translates into CASSQASGGYEQYF.

The J gene is TRBJ2-7, the V gene TRBV5-5, with D perhaps given as TRBD1 or TRBD2 (5 bases each). CDR3 length equals 14 residues. CDR1 and CDR2 from the germline V gene are SGHKS and YYEKEE (reference sequence). V shed 3 bases and J shed 0 bases, with 10 bases lying between them. The CDR3 DNA reads as TGTGCCAGCAGCTGGTCCGGGGCCTCCTACGAGCAGTACTTC. Residues: CASSWSGASYEQYF.

This sequence joins TRBV2 and TRBJ1-5; possibly TRBD1 for D (5 bases). CDR1 is SNHLY and CDR2 is FYNNEI in the germline V gene. V gave up 1 base and J gave up 7 bases, with 11 bases separating them. This CDR3 has 14 amino acids. The CDR3 loop reads CASSEGVGDQPQHF. The CDR3 bases are TGTGCCAGCAGTGAAGGAGTGGGGGACCAGCCCCAGCATTTT.

The chain links TRBV12-3 or TRBV12-4 to TRBJ2-6, with D possibly TRBD1 on 5 matching bases. Trimming took off 5 bases at V and 1 base at J, with 9 bases between the two ends. The CDR3 spans 15 residues. The CDR3 DNA sequence: TGTGCCAGCAGTACCCAGGGTTCTGGGGCCAACGTCCTGACTTTC. Translated, it gives CASSTQGSGANVLTF.

This clonotype was recorded a few times. The J gene is TRBJ2-3, the V gene TRBV20-1, with unresolved D. The germline V and J ends were trimmed by 0 bases and 4 bases, with 11 bases remaining between them. The CDR3 runs 14 residues. CDR1 and CDR2 (germline): DFQATT, SNEGSKA (reference sequence). CDR3: CSARDLRLADTQYF. The CDR3 coding sequence is TGCAGTGCTAGAGATCTCCGGCTAGCAGATACGCAGTATTTT.